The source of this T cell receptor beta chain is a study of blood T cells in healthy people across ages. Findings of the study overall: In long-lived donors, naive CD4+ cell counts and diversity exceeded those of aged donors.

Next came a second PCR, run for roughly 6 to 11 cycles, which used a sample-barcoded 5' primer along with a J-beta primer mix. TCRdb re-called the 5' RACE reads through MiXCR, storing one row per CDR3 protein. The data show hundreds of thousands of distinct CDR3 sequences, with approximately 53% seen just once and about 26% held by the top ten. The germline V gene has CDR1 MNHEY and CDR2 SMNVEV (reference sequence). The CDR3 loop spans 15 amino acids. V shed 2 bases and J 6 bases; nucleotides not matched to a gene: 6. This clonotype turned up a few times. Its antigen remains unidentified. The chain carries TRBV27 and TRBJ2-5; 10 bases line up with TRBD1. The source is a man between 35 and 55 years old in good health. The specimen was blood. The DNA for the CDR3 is TGTGCCAGCAGTTTAACGGGACAGGGGACAAAGACCCAGTACTTC. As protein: CASSLTGQGTKTQYF.